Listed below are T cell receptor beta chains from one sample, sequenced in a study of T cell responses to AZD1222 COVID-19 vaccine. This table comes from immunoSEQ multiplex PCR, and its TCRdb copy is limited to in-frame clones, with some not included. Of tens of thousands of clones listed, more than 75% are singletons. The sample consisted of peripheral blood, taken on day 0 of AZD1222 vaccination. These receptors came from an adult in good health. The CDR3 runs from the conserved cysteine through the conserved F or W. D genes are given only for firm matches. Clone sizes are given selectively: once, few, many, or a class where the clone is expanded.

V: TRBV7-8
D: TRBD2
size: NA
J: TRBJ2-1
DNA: TGTGCCAGCAGCTTAGCGGCTAGCGGATCCATAGTAGAGCAGTTCTTC
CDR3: CASSLAASGSIVEQFF

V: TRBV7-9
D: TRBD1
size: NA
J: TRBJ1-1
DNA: TGTGCCAGCAGCTTAGACAGGGGATCAGCTTTCTTT
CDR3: CASSLDRGSAFF

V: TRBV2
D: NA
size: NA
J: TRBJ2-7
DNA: TGTGCCAGCAGCGATGACAGGGACTCAACCTACGAGCAGTACTTC
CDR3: CASSDDRDSTYEQYF

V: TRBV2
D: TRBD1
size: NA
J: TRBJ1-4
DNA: TGTGCCAGCAGTGAAGATCGACAGGGGGAAGGAAAACTGTTTTTT
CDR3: CASSEDRQGEGKLFF

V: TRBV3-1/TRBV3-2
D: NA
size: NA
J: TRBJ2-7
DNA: TGTGCCAGCAGCCAAGATGGGACATCGTTGGACTACGAGCAGTACTTC
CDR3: CASSQDGTSLDYEQYF

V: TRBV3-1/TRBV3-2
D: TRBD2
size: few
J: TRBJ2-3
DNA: TGTGCCAGCAGCCTTACATTAGCGGGAGGAGGAGATACGCAGTATTTT
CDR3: CASSLTLAGGGDTQYF

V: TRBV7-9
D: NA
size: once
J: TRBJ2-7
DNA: TGTGCCAGCAGCTTAAACCCCGGTCTAGCCGCCGGGGAGCAGTACTTC
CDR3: CASSLNPGLAAGEQYF

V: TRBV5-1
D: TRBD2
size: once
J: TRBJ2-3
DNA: TGCGCCAGCAGCTTGGAAGCTAGCGGGAGATCAGATACGCAGTATTTT
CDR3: CASSLEASGRSDTQYF

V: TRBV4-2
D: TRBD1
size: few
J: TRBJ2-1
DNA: TGTGCCAGCAGCCAAGATCGGGCCGGGACAGCCTACAATGAGCAGTTCTTC
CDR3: CASSQDRAGTAYNEQFF

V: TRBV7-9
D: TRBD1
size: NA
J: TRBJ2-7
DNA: TGTGCCAGCAGCTCCCCTTTACAGGGGTCAATAAAAAGCTCCTACGAGCAGTACTTC
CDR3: CASSSPLQGSIKSSYEQYF

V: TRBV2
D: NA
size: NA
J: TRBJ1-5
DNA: TGTGCCAGCAGTGCGATTACGGGACATCAGCCCCAGCATTTT
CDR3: CASSAITGHQPQHF

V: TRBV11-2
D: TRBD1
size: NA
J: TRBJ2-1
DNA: TGTGCCAGCAGCCCCCGGACAGGGTCAGGGGAGCAGTTCTTC
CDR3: CASSPRTGSGEQFF

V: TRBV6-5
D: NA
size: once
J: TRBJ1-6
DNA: TGTGCCAGCGGGAACAGGGCCCTAGATTCACCCCTCCACTTT
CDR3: CASGNRALDSPLHF

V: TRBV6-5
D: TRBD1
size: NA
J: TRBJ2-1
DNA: TGTGCCAGCAGTCTAGACAGGGTAAATGAGCAGTTCTTC
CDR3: CASSLDRVNEQFF

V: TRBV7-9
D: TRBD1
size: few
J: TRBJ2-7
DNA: TGTGCCAGCACCCTGGGGACAGCGTACGAGCAGTACTTC
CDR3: CASTLGTAYEQYF

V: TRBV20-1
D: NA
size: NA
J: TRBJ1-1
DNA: TGCAGTGCTAGTTTGAGATTCCGCACTGAAGCTTTCTTT
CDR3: CSASLRFRTEAFF

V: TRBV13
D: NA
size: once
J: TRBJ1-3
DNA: TGTGCCAGCAGCTTAGGAGATACTGGAAACACCATATATTTT
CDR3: CASSLGDTGNTIYF

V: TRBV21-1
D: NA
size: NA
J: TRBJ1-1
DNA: TGTGCCAGCAGCTGGCGAGGACAGACCTGTGTGAACACTGAAGCTTTCTTT
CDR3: CASSWRGQTCVNTEAFF

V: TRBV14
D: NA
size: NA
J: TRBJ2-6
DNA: TGTGCCAGCAGCCAAGTTGGCAGTCTACCTGGGGCCAACGTCCTGACTTTC
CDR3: CASSQVGSLPGANVLTF

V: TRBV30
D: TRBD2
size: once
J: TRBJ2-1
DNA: TGTGCCTGGGCGCCAAAGACTAGCGGGTGGGGACTGTCCTACAATGAGCAGTTCTTC
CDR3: CAWAPKTSGWGLSYNEQFF

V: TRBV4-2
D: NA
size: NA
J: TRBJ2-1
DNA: TGTGCCAGCAGCCAAGATCCAGGGCTTTTGGGGGTCAATGAGCAGTTCTTC
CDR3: CASSQDPGLLGVNEQFF

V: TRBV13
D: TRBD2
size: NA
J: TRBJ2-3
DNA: TGTGCCAGCAGCTTAGCGGGAGGGCCGCAAGATACGCAGTATTTT
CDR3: CASSLAGGPQDTQYF

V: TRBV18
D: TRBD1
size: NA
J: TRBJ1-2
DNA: TGTGCCAGCTCACCTCCCCGGGACAGGGGCCATGGCTACACCTTC
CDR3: CASSPPRDRGHGYTF

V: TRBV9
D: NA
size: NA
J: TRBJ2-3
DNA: TGTGCCAGCAGCGTCGGACCGTCTACAGATACGCAGTATTTT
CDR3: CASSVGPSTDTQYF

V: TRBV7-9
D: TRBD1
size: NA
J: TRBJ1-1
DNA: TGTGCCAGCAGCCGTACAGGGGGCACGGGCACTGAAGCTTTCTTT
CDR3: CASSRTGGTGTEAFF

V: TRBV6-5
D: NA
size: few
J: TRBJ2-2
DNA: TGTGCCAGCAGTTTCACTAGAGACACCGGGGAGCTGTTTTTT
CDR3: CASSFTRDTGELFF

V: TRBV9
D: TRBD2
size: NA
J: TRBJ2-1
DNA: TGTGCCAGCAGCGTAGGTCTCTTGACGGGAGGGCCCGATGAGCAGTTCTTC
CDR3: CASSVGLLTGGPDEQFF

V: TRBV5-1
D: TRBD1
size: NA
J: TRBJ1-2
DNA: TGCGCCAGCAGCTTACAGGGGGCGAGGGACTATGGCTACACCTTC
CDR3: CASSLQGARDYGYTF

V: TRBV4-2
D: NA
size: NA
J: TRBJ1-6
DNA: TGTGCCAGCAGCCAAGTTAGACAGAATAATTCACCCCTCCACTTT
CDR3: CASSQVRQNNSPLHF

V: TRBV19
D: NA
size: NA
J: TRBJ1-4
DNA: TGTGCCAGTAGTATATTCCCGGAGAATGAAAAACTGTTTTTT
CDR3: CASSIFPENEKLFF

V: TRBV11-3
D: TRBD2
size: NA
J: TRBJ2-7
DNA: TGTGCCAGCAGCCTCGGGGGACTAGAAGGCGAGCAGTACTTC
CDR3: CASSLGGLEGEQYF